Presented here are 12 T cell receptor beta chains from one specimen sequenced in a study of CD8 T cells in Susac syndrome (dated by TCRdb to the late 2010s). Preparation of the library involved the immunoSEQ multiplex PCR assay. RNA was extracted with the RNeasy kit and 0.5 to 1 ug was reverse transcribed using random hexamers. TCRdb itself trimmed the public reads at Q25 with fastp, ran MiXCR and retained productive beta chains. CDR3 protein sequences are deduplicated, and each keeps its most common genes and DNA. The sample table records 350,000 to 550,000 distinct CDR3 sequences; 85% of these occur just once. Under 0.15% of the sample lies in the top ten. Sequenced sample: CD8+ T cells from PBMCs. The receptors derive from a human donor with multiple sclerosis.

The J gene is TRBJ2-2, the V gene TRBV13; 7 nucleotides line up with TRBD1. V shed 5 bases and J 3 bases; nucleotides not matched to a gene: 12. Looked up from germline, CDR1 is PRHDT and CDR2 is FYEKMQ (reference sequence). This CDR3 has 17 amino acids. CDR3 amino acids: CASSAPGTASDTGELFF. DNA for the CDR3: TGTGCCAGCAGCGCCCCCGGGACAGCCTCCGACACCGGGGAGCTGTTTTTT.

This sequence joins TRBV20-1 and TRBJ2-7; D possibly matches TRBD1 or TRBD2 (6 bases each). The CDR3 consists of 15 residues. CDR1 is DFQATT and CDR2 is SNEGSKA in the germline V gene (reference sequence). With 1 base removed from V and 3 bases from J, the gap between germline ends came to 16 bases. The CDR3 DNA follows: TGCAGTGCTAGAGCCCCTTCTAGGGGGGACTACGAGCAGTACTTC. Protein: CSARAPSRGDYEQYF.

This chain links TRBV6-4 with TRBJ2-1; TRBD1 matches at 8 bases. There are 19 residues in the CDR3. Germline CDR1 and CDR2: MRHNA and SNTAGT. V lost 5 bases, J lost 8 bases, and 23 bases stayed unmatched. The CDR3 nucleotides are TGTGCCAGCAGTCCCGGAAGCCGACAGGGGACGATTGGTTATTATGAGCAGTTCTTC. It codes for CASSPGSRQGTIGYYEQFF.

This clonotype was observed once. V usage is TRBV12-5 and J usage is TRBJ2-7; 8 bases map to TRBD2. The CDR3 has 14 amino acids. Germline V lookup: CDR1 LGHNT, CDR2 FRNRAP. V was pared by 4 bases and J by 4 bases, with 6 bases of the junction left unmatched. CDR3 region: CASGYSGSSYEQYF. In DNA form, the CDR3 reads TGTGCTAGTGGTTACAGCGGGAGTTCGTACGAGCAGTACTTC. Together with reference TRBV12-5 and TRBJ2-7, the CDR3 gives the full variable domain: DARVTQTPRHKVTEMGQEVTMRCQPILGHNTVFWYRQTMMQGLELLAYFRNRAPLDDSGMPKDRFSAEMPDATLATLKIQPSEPRDSAVYFCASGYSGSSYEQYFGPGTRLTVT.

The sample holds a few counts of this clonotype. The chain uses TRBV27 and TRBJ2-7; 7 bases are shared with TRBD2. Germline V CDR1 and CDR2: MNHEY, SMNVEV (reference sequence). V dropped 2 bases and J dropped 5; count of bases not matched to a gene: 9. This CDR3 is 15 amino acids long. In nucleotides, the CDR3 is TGTGCCAGCAGTTTAGGGACTACCCGCCTTAACGAGCAGTACTTC. Translating gives CASSLGTTRLNEQYF.

The chain uses TRBV12-3 or TRBV12-4 and TRBJ1-1, with a tentative D call TRBD1 (6 bases). Trimming cost V 6 bases and J 5 bases, with 16 bases left between them. CDR3 length: 14 amino acids. The CDR3 loop is CASSQGTGQTEAFF. CDR3 nucleotide sequence: TGTGCCAGCAGCCAGGGGACCGGGCAAACTGAAGCTTTCTTT.

The chain carries TRBV6-2 or TRBV6-3 and TRBJ1-5; the D is unclear. Trimming took off 8 bases at V and 9 bases at J, with 11 bases between the two ends. The germline gives CDR1 MNHEY, CDR2 SVGEGT. The CDR3 covers 11 residues. The CDR3 protein is CASPDLGPQHF. CDR3 DNA: TGTGCCAGCCCTGATCTGGGGCCCCAGCATTTT.

The V call is TRBV6-5, the J call TRBJ1-6; no clear D gene. This CDR3 comprises 16 residues. V was cut by 2 bases and J by 8 bases, with 16 bases left in between. The germline gives CDR1 MNHEY, CDR2 SVGAGI. CDR3 nucleotides: TGTGCCAGCAGTTACGAAGGGATACCTTTTGATTCACCCCTCCACTTT. This encodes CASSYEGIPFDSPLHF.

This clonotype has a handful of counts. The V and J genes are TRBV27 and TRBJ2-2, with a weak D call TRBD1 (6 bases). The CDR3 is 15 amino acids. Trimming left V 1 base short and J 4 bases short, with 10 bases between. Germline lookup yields CDR1 MNHEY and CDR2 SMNVEV (reference sequence). This CDR3 reads CASSLWQGSTGELFF. The CDR3 bases are TGTGCCAGCAGTTTATGGCAGGGGTCCACCGGGGAGCTGTTTTTT.

The genes are TRBV4-1 and TRBJ2-1, with TRBD2 matching over 9 bases. CDR1 and CDR2 (germline): MGHRA, YSYEKL. This CDR3 region has 15 residues. Germline trimming cut 1 base from V and 12 bases from J; bases unmatched to any gene: 10. The CDR3 DNA reads TGCGCCAGCAGCCAAGTTCTAGCGGGATCGGGAGGGCAGTTCTTC. Translation: CASSQVLAGSGGQFF.

This clonotype was observed a single time. The rearrangement links TRBV20-1 to TRBJ1-1; 9 bases fit TRBD1. Germline CDR1 and CDR2: DFQATT and SNEGSKA (reference sequence). CDR3 size: 14 residues. Trimming cost V 0 bases and J 7 bases; bases outside gene matches: 6. CDR3 region: CSARDPRTGDEAFF. Here the CDR3 DNA reads TGCAGTGCTAGAGATCCAAGGACAGGGGATGAAGCTTTCTTT.

The chain links TRBV27 to TRBJ2-3; D gene unclear. Germline-derived CDR1 and CDR2 are MNHEY and SMNVEV (reference sequence). CDR3 length equals 17 residues. V dropped 5 bases and J dropped 2 bases, with 20 bases sitting between them. Written as DNA, the CDR3 is TGTGCCAGCAGTCCGTCCCTCTACCGGGCGACCACAGATACGCAGTATTTT. It encodes CASSPSLYRATTDTQYF.